This TCR beta chain came from a study of T cell responses to AZD1222 COVID-19 vaccine (dated by TCRdb to about 2021). In the study overall: AZD1222 recipients whose second dose came at about 4 weeks and those whose second dose came at about 12 weeks were combined into one group, since spike-specific TCR depth and breadth did not differ between the two schedules. TCR sequencing covered some 250 trial participants: about 210 given two doses of AZD1222 and 26 given two doses of MenACWY control vaccine. Trial participants were enrolled by age into subgroups of 18-55, 56-69 and 70-plus years, and around 150, 28 and 57 TCR-sequenced participants, respectively, were included in these subgroups. What the study reported, not specific to this receptor: Participants were mostly white British, with more females than males. The authors suggested clonal diversity may have been underestimated. Because no samples from the day 14 peak response were available, repertoires could be characterized only after the peak T cell response. The 56-69-year group was small, and its depth increase did not reach significance, likely because of low power. Epitopes outside the regions mutated in the B.1.351 and B.1.1.7 variants were reportedly recognized by nearly half of the unique spike-specific TCRs. The vaccine-associated CD4 TCRs covered the entire spike protein, and the dominant responses fell in regions 160-218 and 743-854. After two AZD1222 doses, spike-specific TCR breadth and depth were significantly higher than at day 0 and than in MenACWY recipients. Only five to seven AZD1222 recipients were SARS-CoV-2 seropositive at baseline, limiting conclusions about previously exposed vaccinees.

At the junction V is shortened by 9 bases and J by 3 bases, with 12 bases in between. The CDR3 contains 13 residues, cysteine and phenylalanine counted. The sequence is cut down to CDR3 DNA, 39 bases in frame from base 1. Looking up the germline V gene (reference sequence) yields CDR1 PRHDT and CDR2 FYEKMQ. The meaning of the sample's time point label: baseline before first vaccination. Vaccinee samples were obtained from the UK trials COV001 and COV002, which included a single-blind randomized controlled phase 2/3 trial of AZD1222 (ChAdOx1 nCoV-19) in healthy adults. For TCRbeta chain sequencing, PBMC samples from trial participants were taken at day 0 and at day 28 after the second dose. Worth noting for this clone: Its antigen remains unidentified. Base qualities are missing; no much larger clone stands one base away.

The CDR3 regions of human TCRbeta chains were analyzed by immunosequencing. Processing in the source paper ran as follows. Repertoire TCRs were checked for matches against a reference library of SARS-CoV-2-specific TCRs that had been generated using the MIRA antigen-specificity platform. Breadth was defined as the fraction of unique TCRs that were SARS-CoV-2-associated. Depth was defined as the fraction of total T cells that were SARS-CoV-2-associated. Using the MIRA data, each spike-specific TCR was assigned both to the spike region to which the TCR was reactive and to a CD4 or CD8 class. Log10-transformed breadth and depth values were compared by one-way ANOVA with Sidak's multiple comparisons tests. This is the immuneACCESS table as TCRdb keeps it, with only in-frame sequences that have V and J called. A part of the clones is gone; compared with another copy, unresolved V genes explain less than half, and the rest is unexplained. The D gene and trimming were derived from the DNA, and the V and J assignments and clone size from that table. This sample is represented by some 100,000 clones; around 90% of them were singletons. The top ten hold around 1.7% of the sample.

The sample consisted of peripheral blood, taken on day 0 of AZD1222 vaccination. The chain couples TRBV13 to TRBJ1-3; too little of a D gene remains to name it. This TCR was recovered from an adult in good health. The bases read TGTGCCAGTGATAGGACCATTGGAAACACCATATATTTT. This is translated as CASDRTIGNTIYF.